This T cell receptor (beta chain) was retrieved from a study of shared clonotypes between healthy human individuals. The CDR3 consists of 12 residues. Looked up from germline, CDR1 is SNHLY and CDR2 is FYNNEI. Trimming left V 5 bases short and J 0 bases short, with 4 bases between. Clones were sequenced by immunoSEQ multiplex PCR, and TCRdb holds only the in-frame ones, with some missing. The table shows around 980,000 clones, with 75% to 80% occurring only once. Within Nashville, Tennessee resided all donors, each a Caucasian adult. Overall study findings and caveats: All-four-donor shared clonotypes had higher generation probabilities than non-shared clonotypes did.

Notes on this clone: Its antigen remains unidentified.

This TCR derives from a man aged 18 to 29 in good health. Some clones in this sample may be carry-over from other donors' samples. The source material was memory CD4+ T cells from PBMCs. This sample's subset: CD45RA-negative fraction. This chain connects TRBV2 to TRBJ1-1; D not resolved. DNA for the CDR3: TGTGCCAGCAGTCAAATGAACACTGAAGCTTTCTTT. It specifies CASSQMNTEAFF.